The rows below give T cell receptor beta chains drawn from one sample of a study of blood T cell repertoires in COVID-19. Profiled with immunoSEQ multiplex PCR; TCRdb holds only in-frame clones, not every one. The table lists under 200,000 clones, roughly 84% of them singletons. The sample taken for sequencing was peripheral blood. The receptors derive from a woman aged 70-85 years with COVID-19, enrolled during active disease. Both conserved end residues are part of each CDR3. The order of the fields is V gene, J gene, CDR3 length, D gene, CDR3 protein, CDR3 DNA. The D gene is left open where the match is weak.

V: TRBV10-3; J: TRBJ2-1; length: 17; D: TRBD2; CDR3: CAISDTGREGSYNEQFF; DNA: TGTGCCATCAGTGATACAGGGCGGGAGGGTTCCTACAATGAGCAGTTCTTC
V: TRBV6-4; J: TRBJ2-3; length: 15; D: .; CDR3: CASSDRAGAADTQYF; DNA: TGTGCCAGCAGTGACCGGGCAGGGGCCGCAGATACGCAGTATTTT
V: TRBV19; J: TRBJ2-3; length: 14; D: TRBD2; CDR3: CASSLRGAYDTQYF; DNA: TGTGCCAGTAGTTTGCGGGGGGCCTACGATACGCAGTATTTT
V: TRBV27; J: TRBJ1-2; length: 14; D: TRBD1; CDR3: CASRGLTGKDGYTF; DNA: TGTGCCAGCAGGGGACTGACAGGGAAGGATGGCTACACCTTC
V: TRBV5-6; J: TRBJ2-2; length: 12; D: .; CDR3: CASSLVLRELFF; DNA: TGTGCCAGCAGCCTAGTTCTGAGGGAGCTGTTTTTT
V: TRBV7-3; J: TRBJ2-2; length: 15; D: .; CDR3: CASSLQGGKPGELFF; DNA: TGTGCCAGCAGTTTGCAGGGGGGTAAACCCGGGGAGCTGTTTTTT
V: TRBV15; J: TRBJ1-5; length: 15; D: .; CDR3: CATSPTPDRNQPQHF; DNA: TGTGCCACCAGCCCTACCCCGGACAGAAATCAGCCCCAGCATTTT
V: TRBV3-1/TRBV3-2; J: TRBJ1-1; length: 14; D: .; CDR3: CASSQGEGVTEAFF; DNA: TGTGCCAGCAGCCAAGGGGAGGGGGTCACTGAAGCTTTCTTT
V: TRBV5-1; J: TRBJ1-1; length: 14; D: .; CDR3: CASTGLVTNTEAFF; DNA: TGCGCCAGCACGGGTTTGGTAACGAACACTGAAGCTTTCTTT
V: TRBV15; J: TRBJ2-2; length: 14; D: .; CDR3: CATSPGQNTGELFF; DNA: TGTGCCACCTCCCCGGGTCAAAACACCGGGGAGCTGTTTTTT
V: TRBV4-2; J: TRBJ2-6; length: 18; D: TRBD2; CDR3: CASSQDMPGGLGANVLTF; DNA: TGTGCCAGCAGCCAAGATATGCCGGGAGGGTTAGGGGCCAACGTCCTGACTTTC
V: TRBV19; J: TRBJ1-2; length: 13; D: .; CDR3: CASTDDTYYGYTF; DNA: TGTGCCAGTACCGACGACACCTACTATGGCTACACCTTC
V: TRBV25-1; J: TRBJ1-5; length: 12; D: .; CDR3: CASSGQNQPQHF; DNA: TGTGCCAGCAGTGGCCAGAATCAGCCCCAGCATTTT
V: TRBV4-2; J: TRBJ2-6; length: 15; D: .; CDR3: CASSPMGPGANVLTF; DNA: TGTGCCAGCAGCCCAATGGGGCCCGGGGCCAACGTCCTGACTTTC
V: TRBV30; J: TRBJ1-1; length: 10; D: .; CDR3: CAWSLTEAFF; DNA: TGTGCCTGGAGTCTCACTGAAGCTTTCTTT
V: TRBV3-1/TRBV3-2; J: TRBJ1-3; length: 14; D: .; CDR3: CASSLRGSGNTIYF; DNA: TGTGCCAGCAGCCTCCGGGGTTCCGGAAACACCATATATTTT
V: TRBV6-4; J: TRBJ1-2; length: 13; D: .; CDR3: CASRDSVNYGYTF; DNA: TGTGCCAGCAGGGACAGCGTTAACTATGGCTACACCTTC
V: TRBV18; J: TRBJ1-2; length: 15; D: .; CDR3: CASSPSVHRSDGYTF; DNA: TGTGCCAGCTCACCGTCCGTCCACCGGAGCGATGGCTACACCTTC